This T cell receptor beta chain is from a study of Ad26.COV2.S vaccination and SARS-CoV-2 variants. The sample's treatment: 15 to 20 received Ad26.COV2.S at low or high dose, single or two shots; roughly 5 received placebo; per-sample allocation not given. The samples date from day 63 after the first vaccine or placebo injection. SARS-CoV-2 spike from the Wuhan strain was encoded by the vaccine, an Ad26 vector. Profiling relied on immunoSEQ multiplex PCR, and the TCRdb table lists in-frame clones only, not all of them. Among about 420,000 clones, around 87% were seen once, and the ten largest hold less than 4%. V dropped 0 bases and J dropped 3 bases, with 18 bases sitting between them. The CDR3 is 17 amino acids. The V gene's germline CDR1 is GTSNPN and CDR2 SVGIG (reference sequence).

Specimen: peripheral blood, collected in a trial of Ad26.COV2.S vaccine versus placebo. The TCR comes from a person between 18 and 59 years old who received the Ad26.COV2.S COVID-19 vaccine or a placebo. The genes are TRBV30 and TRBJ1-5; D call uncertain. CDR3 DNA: TGTGCCTGGAGTGTATCGGTAGCCCGGAAGGTCAATCAGCCCCAGCATTTT. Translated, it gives CAWSVSVARKVNQPQHF.